The entry that follows covers one TCR beta chain sequence. The sample is drawn from a study of response to subunit inactivated influenza vaccine. TCRdb itself ran the RT-PCR reads through MiXCR, one entry per CDR3 protein. Here the sample spans fewer than 600,000 distinct CDR3 sequences, approximately 7.2% being singletons. The CDR3 is 15 residues long. CDR1 and CDR2 from the germline V gene are DFQATT and SNEGSKA (reference sequence). V gave up 0 bases and J gave up 11 bases, with 20 bases separating them. V and J are TRBV20-1 and TRBJ1-5; perhaps TRBD1 as D (6 bases). The sequencing here drew on PBMCs from blood, taken roughly 24 months after vaccination. This TCR came from a man between 50 and 70 years old who received an inactivated influenza vaccine. The CDR3 sequence: CSARDGRGREVTQHF. For the CDR3, the DNA is TGCAGTGCTAGAGATGGACGGGGGCGAGAGGTGACCCAGCATTTT.